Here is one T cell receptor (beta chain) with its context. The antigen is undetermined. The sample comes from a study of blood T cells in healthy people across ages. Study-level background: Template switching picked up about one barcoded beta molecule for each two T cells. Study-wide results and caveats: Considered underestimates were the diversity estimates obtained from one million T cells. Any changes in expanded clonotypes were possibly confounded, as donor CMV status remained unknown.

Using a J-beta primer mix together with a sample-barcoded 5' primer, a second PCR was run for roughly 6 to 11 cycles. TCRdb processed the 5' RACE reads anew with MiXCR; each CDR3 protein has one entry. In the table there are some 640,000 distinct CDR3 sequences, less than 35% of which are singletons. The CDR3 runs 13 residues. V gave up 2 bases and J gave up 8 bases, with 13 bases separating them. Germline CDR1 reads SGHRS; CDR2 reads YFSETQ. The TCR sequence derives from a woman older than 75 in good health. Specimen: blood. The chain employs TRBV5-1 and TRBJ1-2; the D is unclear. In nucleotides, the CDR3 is TGCGCCAGCAGCTTAACAGTTTCTATAGGCTACACCTTC. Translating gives CASSLTVSIGYTF.